These 30 T cell receptor beta chains were all obtained from the same sample, sequenced in a study of Ad26.COV2.S vaccination and SARS-CoV-2 variants. Treatment given: 15 to 20 received Ad26.COV2.S at low or high dose, single or two shots; 5 received placebo; per-sample allocation not given. Collection of the samples took place on day 63 after the first injection of vaccine or placebo. Sequenced by immunoSEQ multiplex PCR; TCRdb stores in-frame clones only, minus some. The table records roughly 300,000 clones, roughly 90% of them present only once. Sequencing used peripheral blood, obtained in a trial of Ad26.COV2.S vaccine versus placebo. These receptors came from a person aged 18-65 years who received the Ad26.COV2.S COVID-19 vaccine or a placebo.

CDR3 coding DNA: TGTGCCAGCAGCGTAGGGGGGGATAGAGGTCGCTATGGCTACACCTTC. This gives the protein CASSVGGDRGRYGYTF. The J gene is TRBJ1-2, the V gene TRBV9; D is possibly TRBD1 (5 bases). Trimming removed 0 bases at V and 4 bases at J, with 16 bases between. CDR1 and CDR2 from the germline V gene are SGDLS and YYNGEE. CDR3 length: 16 residues.

In its sample, this clone was seen once. V and J are TRBV6-5 and TRBJ1-3; D gene uncertain. This CDR3 is built from 13 residues. Germline V CDR1 and CDR2: MNHEY, SVGAGI. Trimming removed 9 bases at V and 0 bases at J, with 9 bases between. The CDR3 spells CASYGYSGNTIYF. The CDR3 coding sequence is TGTGCCAGTTACGGCTACTCTGGAAACACCATATATTTT.

V gene TRBV7-2 combines with J gene TRBJ2-2, with 9 bases fitting TRBD2. Germline lookup yields CDR1 SGHTA and CDR2 FQGNSA. The CDR3 sequence is 16 residues long. Germline trimming cut 4 bases from V and 8 bases from J; bases unmatched to any gene: 11. CDR3 sequence (DNA): TGTGCCAGCAGCTCGAGACTAGCGGCATCACTAGGGGAGCTGTTTTTT. This encodes CASSSRLAASLGELFF.

J is TRBJ1-6 and V is TRBV9; D is ambiguous. The V end lost 5 bases, the J end lost 7 bases, and 13 bases lay between the germline ends. Germline loops: CDR1 SGDLS, CDR2 YYNGEE. This CDR3 region has 14 residues. The CDR3 spells CASSYGSPNSPLHF. The CDR3 DNA sequence: TGTGCCAGCAGTTACGGGAGCCCCAATTCACCCCTCCACTTT.

The rearrangement joins TRBV3-1 (or the pseudogene TRBV3-2) to TRBJ2-1, with TRBD1 identical over 8 bases. CDR1 and CDR2 from the germline V gene are LGHDT and YNNKEL (reference sequence). V lost 4 bases, J lost 8 bases, and 10 bases stayed unmatched. CDR3 length: 15 residues. CDR3 nucleotide sequence: TGTGCCAGCAGCCCCTCGGACAGGGATGGATATGAGCAGTTCTTC. Translated, it gives CASSPSDRDGYEQFF.

This chain connects TRBV5-1 to TRBJ1-4; 7 bases are a match to TRBD1. Germline CDR1 and CDR2: SGHRS and YFSETQ. The V gene end was trimmed by 4 bases and the J gene end by 7 bases; junction bases not matched to a gene: 10. The CDR3 covers 15 residues. For the CDR3, the DNA is TGCGCCAGCAGCCCCCAACAGGGGCTGAGTGAAAAACTGTTTTTT. It is translated as CASSPQQGLSEKLFF.

The chain carries TRBV2 and TRBJ2-1; D not resolved. Germline assignment: CDR1 SNHLY and CDR2 FYNNEI. There are 12 residues in the CDR3. V dropped 7 bases and J dropped 4 bases, with 8 bases sitting between them. The CDR3 DNA follows: TGTGCCAGCAATGGGGTTTACAATGAGCAGTTCTTC. Amino acids: CASNGVYNEQFF.

This rearrangement joins TRBV10-3 to TRBJ1-4; 9 nucleotides agree with TRBD1. Trimming at V came to 10 bases and at J to 8 bases, leaving 14 bases not matched to a gene. The CDR3 totals 15 residues. Germline V gene sequence: CDR1 ENHRY, CDR2 SYGVKD. The CDR3 spells CATSGTGGSGEKLFF. DNA of the CDR3: TGTGCCACCAGCGGTACAGGGGGCTCGGGCGAAAAACTGTTTTTT.

V is TRBV4-3 and J is TRBJ1-1; no clear D. The V end was cut by 0 bases, the J end by 0 bases, with 8 bases between. The CDR3 length is 15 residues. Germline V gene lookup returns CDR1 LGHNA and CDR2 YSLEER. The CDR3 is CASSQEPALNTEAFF. For the CDR3, the DNA is TGCGCCAGCAGCCAAGAGCCGGCCTTGAACACTGAAGCTTTCTTT.

The genes are TRBV7-2 and TRBJ2-7; no reliable D call. CDR1 SGHTA and CDR2 FQGNSA come from the germline V gene. CDR3 size: 15 residues. Trimming took 3 bases from V and 4 from J, leaving 16 bases between them. This CDR3 is CASSFGVEVGYEQYF. CDR3 DNA: TGTGCCAGCAGCTTCGGAGTAGAGGTTGGATACGAGCAGTACTTC. The full variable domain, completed using reference TRBV7-2 and TRBJ2-7, is GAGVSQSPSNKVTEKGKDVELRCDPISGHTALYWYRQSLGQGLEFLIYFQGNSAPDKSGLPSDRFSAERTGGSVSTLTIQRTQQEDSAVYLCASSFGVEVGYEQYFGPGTRLTVT.

The rearrangement links TRBV11-2 to TRBJ2-7; 9 bases are a match to TRBD1. This CDR3 is built from 13 residues. The germline V gene has CDR1 SGHAT and CDR2 FQNNGV. V trimming: 5 bases; J trimming: 7 bases; junction bases outside the gene matches: 6. DNA of the CDR3: TGTGCCAGCAGCCGGGGACAGGGATTAGAGCAGTACTTC. Amino acid sequence: CASSRGQGLEQYF.

This chain links TRBV30 with TRBJ1-6, with TRBD1 identical over 11 bases. V shed 0 bases, J shed 7 bases, and the junction held 11 bases outside the gene matches. Germline-derived CDR1 and CDR2 are GTSNPN and SVGIG (reference sequence). The CDR3 has 18 amino acids. The CDR3 loop is CAWSVQFGQGADNSPLHF. Written as DNA, the CDR3 is TGTGCCTGGAGTGTACAATTCGGACAGGGGGCTGACAATTCACCCCTCCACTTT.

CDR3 in amino acids: CATTLGPNQPQHF. In DNA form, the CDR3 reads TGTGCCACCACCTTGGGCCCCAATCAGCCCCAGCATTTT. The chain recombines TRBV5-4 with TRBJ1-5; no reliable D call. Germline CDR1 reads SGHNT; CDR2 reads YYREEE (reference sequence). Trimming stripped 9 bases from V and 3 bases from J, with 13 bases between. The length of the CDR3 is 13 residues.

In its sample, this clone was seen once. The J gene is TRBJ1-2, the V gene TRBV4-2, with 7 positions matching TRBD1. Trimming cost V 0 bases and J 3 bases; bases outside gene matches: 4. The CDR3 is 15 amino acids. The germline V gene has CDR1 LGHNA and CDR2 YNFKEQ. The CDR3 sequence: CASSQDNRGDYGYTF. The CDR3 nucleotides read TGTGCCAGCAGCCAAGATAACAGGGGCGACTATGGCTACACCTTC.

The V gene is TRBV7-9, the J gene TRBJ1-5; TRBD1 might be the D (6 bases). V was clipped by 5 bases and J by 4 bases, with 9 bases between them. The V gene's germline CDR1 is SEHNR and CDR2 FQNEAQ (reference sequence). There are 13 residues in the CDR3. The CDR3 reads CASSIGQNQPQHF. For the CDR3, the DNA is TGTGCCAGCAGCATAGGACAGAATCAGCCCCAGCATTTT.

The chain joins TRBV14 to TRBJ2-1; 12 nucleotides line up with TRBD2. CDR3 length: 15 residues. The V gene's germline CDR1 is SGHDN and CDR2 FVKESK. Trimming cost V 2 bases and J 7 bases; bases outside gene matches: 3. The CDR3 DNA follows: TGTGCCAGCAGCCAAACGACTAGCGGGAGAAATGAGCAGTTCTTC. The encoded protein is CASSQTTSGRNEQFF.

This chain connects TRBV16 to TRBJ1-1; D perhaps matches TRBD1 (5 bases). V was pared by 6 bases and J by 7 bases, with 15 bases between. CDR1 and CDR2 from the germline V gene are KGHSY and FQNENV. The CDR3 loop spans 13 amino acids. The CDR3 loop is CASSPDRRNEAFF. In nucleotides, the CDR3 is TGTGCCAGCAGTCCCGACAGACGAAATGAAGCTTTCTTT. Filled out from reference TRBV16 and TRBJ1-1, the complete variable domain reads GEEVAQTPKHLVRGEGQKAKLYCAPIKGHSYVFWYQQVLKNEFKFLISFQNENVFDETGMPKERFSAKCLPNSPCSLEIQATKLEDSAVYFCASSPDRRNEAFFGQGTRLTVV.

This clone appeared a few times. The J gene is TRBJ1-6, the V gene TRBV2; D gene uncertain. Deletions cut 0 bases from V and 6 bases from J, with 3 bases between. The germline gives CDR1 SNHLY, CDR2 FYNNEI. The CDR3 totals 13 residues. CDR3 protein: CASSEATNSPLHF. The CDR3 region has the DNA TGTGCCAGCAGTGAAGCTACTAATTCACCCCTCCACTTT.

The rearrangement joins TRBV7-9 to TRBJ1-4; 7 bases map to TRBD1. This CDR3 has 13 residues. V lost 5 bases to trimming and J lost 13 bases; unmatched junction nucleotides: 10. The germline V gene has CDR1 SEHNR and CDR2 FQNEAQ (reference sequence). The CDR3 reads CASSRDSYGRLFF. CDR3 nucleotide sequence: TGTGCCAGCAGCCGGGACAGCTATGGCAGACTGTTTTTT.

The chain has TRBV21-1 and TRBJ2-3. TRBV21-1 is a recognized pseudogene. The CDR3 loop spans 16 amino acids. The CDR3 bases are TGTGCCAGCAGCTTCGGGCTGGGGGTGTTCGCAGATACGCAGTATTTT. Its protein product is CASSFGLGVFADTQYF.

The J gene is TRBJ2-7, the V gene TRBV7-8; 7 bases agree with TRBD2. CDR3 length: 16 amino acids. The germline gives CDR1 SGHVS, CDR2 FQNEAQ. V shed 2 bases and J 0 bases; nucleotides not matched to a gene: 7. CDR3 coding DNA: TGTGCCAGCAGCTTATTTTTCGGGGGGAGCTCCTACGAGCAGTACTTC. It codes for CASSLFFGGSSYEQYF.

This chain links TRBV7-8 with TRBJ1-1; D unclear. There are 16 residues in the CDR3. Germline V gene lookup returns CDR1 SGHVS and CDR2 FQNEAQ. V gave up 4 bases and J gave up 3 bases, with 18 bases separating them. The CDR3 region is CASSSQPSRGHTEAFF. In DNA form, the CDR3 reads TGTGCCAGCAGCTCACAGCCAAGCCGCGGACACACTGAAGCTTTCTTT.

The chain recombines TRBV4-1 with TRBJ2-7; D gene uncertain. Germline CDR1 reads MGHRA; CDR2 reads YSYEKL. The CDR3 totals 15 residues. V was cut by 0 bases and J by 3 bases, with 12 bases left in between. The CDR3 here is CASSQDHSDFYEQYF. Here the CDR3 DNA reads TGCGCCAGCAGCCAAGATCACTCCGACTTCTACGAGCAGTACTTC.

The genes are TRBV5-5 and TRBJ1-3, with no clear D. The CDR3 has 18 amino acids. V lost 4 bases and J lost 3, with 23 bases in between. The germline V gene has CDR1 SGHKS and CDR2 YYEKEE (reference sequence). CDR3 in DNA: TGTGCCAGCAGCCCCCCGCGGGGAGTGACTTTATTTGGAAACACCATATATTTT. It specifies CASSPPRGVTLFGNTIYF.

CDR3 amino acids: CASSLGQRQPQHF. The CDR3 nucleotides are TGTGCCAGCAGCTTGGGACAGCGTCAGCCCCAGCATTTT. The J gene is TRBJ1-5, the V gene TRBV7-2, with TRBD1 identical over 7 bases. The CDR3 covers 13 residues. V gave up 3 bases and J gave up 6 bases; unmatched junction bases: 2. The germline V gene has CDR1 SGHTA and CDR2 FQGNSA.

The sample holds many counts of this clone. V usage is TRBV15 and J usage is TRBJ2-1; 9 bases are shared with TRBD2. This CDR3 contains 14 residues. The ends lost 9 bases at V and 7 bases at J; junction bases unmatched: 10. CDR1 LNHNV and CDR2 YYDKDF come from the germline V gene (reference sequence). Here the CDR3 reads CATSLAGPSNEQFF. The CDR3 bases are TGTGCCACATCTCTAGCGGGACCCTCTAATGAGCAGTTCTTC.

The chain employs TRBV27 and TRBJ2-7; D possibly corresponds to TRBD1 (6 bases). Germline CDR1 reads MNHEY; CDR2 reads SMNVEV (reference sequence). Trimming pared 7 bases from V and 1 base from J, leaving 11 bases between. This CDR3 has 13 amino acids. CDR3 protein: CASTGTFSYEQYF. CDR3 nucleotides: TGTGCCAGCACCGGGACATTTTCCTACGAGCAGTACTTC.

The chain employs TRBV16 and TRBJ1-2; D ambiguous. Trimming cost V 3 bases and J 0 bases, with 8 bases left between them. CDR1 and CDR2 (germline): KGHSY, FQNENV. The CDR3 runs 14 residues. The CDR3 loop is CASSHVVTNYGYTF. The CDR3 region has the DNA TGTGCCAGCAGCCACGTGGTTACTAACTATGGCTACACCTTC.

The chain couples TRBV5-6 to TRBJ2-2; 10 bases line up with TRBD2. This CDR3 is built from 18 residues. CDR1 and CDR2 from the germline V gene are SGHDT and YYEEEE. The junction had 14 bases not matched to a gene; V was cut back by 4 bases and J by 5 bases. The chain's CDR3 is CASSLFSGGPPPTGELFF. In nucleotides, the CDR3 is TGTGCCAGCAGCCTATTTAGCGGGGGGCCACCTCCTACCGGGGAGCTGTTTTTT.

This chain links TRBV11-2 with TRBJ2-1, with TRBD1 as a possible D gene (6 bases). The CDR3 runs 17 residues. Trimming shortened V by 4 bases and J by 7 bases, and 23 bases separated the two germline ends. Germline loops: CDR1 SGHAT, CDR2 FQNNGV. The CDR3 DNA sequence: TGTGCCAGCAGCTCGCGACTCGAGGGGGTACTTGGGAATGAGCAGTTCTTC. It yields the protein CASSSRLEGVLGNEQFF.